The sequence of this TCR beta chain was determined in a study of blood T cell repertoires in COVID-19. Original processing notes: Nucleated cell number was recorded as an estimate derived from reference gene primer amplification. Only in-frame clones appear in the TCRdb table, and some are missing; sequencing was by immunoSEQ multiplex PCR. V, J and clone size are taken as reported in that table, and D and trimming were inferred from the DNA itself. The sample has approximately 270,000 clones; around 86% are singletons. The CDR3 has 15 amino acids. Germline values: CDR1 SGHNT, CDR2 YENEEA. The V and J ends lost 3 bases and 3 bases, in that order; junction bases with no gene match: 4.

This clonotype originated in a middle-aged man with active or convalescent COVID-19. The sample comprised peripheral blood. V gene TRBV11-3 combines with J gene TRBJ2-2; TRBD1 agrees at 7 bases. In DNA, the CDR3 is TGTGCCAGCAGCTTGGGTCAGGGGGACACCGGGGAGCTGTTTTTT. Translated: CASSLGQGDTGELFF.